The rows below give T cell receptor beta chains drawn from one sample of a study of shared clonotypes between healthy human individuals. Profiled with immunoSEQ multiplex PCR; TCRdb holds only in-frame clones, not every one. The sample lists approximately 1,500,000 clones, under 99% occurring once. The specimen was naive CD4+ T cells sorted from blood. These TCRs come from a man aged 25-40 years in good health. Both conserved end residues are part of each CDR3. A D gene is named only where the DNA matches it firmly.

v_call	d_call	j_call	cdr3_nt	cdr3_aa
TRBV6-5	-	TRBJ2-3	TGTGCCAGCAAGGCACTAGGCACAGATACGCAGTATTTT	CASKALGTDTQYF
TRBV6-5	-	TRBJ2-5	TGTGCCAGCATGACCAGGGAGACCCAGTACTTC	CASMTRETQYF
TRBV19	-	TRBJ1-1	TGTGCCAGTAGTATAGGGGACTGGGGGACTGAAGCTTTCTTT	CASSIGDWGTEAFF
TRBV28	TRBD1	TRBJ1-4	TGTGCCAGCAGTGCGACAGGGGATCAAAGAAAACTGTTTTTT	CASSATGDQRKLFF
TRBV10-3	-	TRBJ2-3	TGTGCCATCAGTGGTGCTTTAGATACAGATACGCAGTATTTT	CAISGALDTDTQYF
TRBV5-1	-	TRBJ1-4	TGCGCCAGCAGCCCGCTATTAGTCGGGAGAAATGAAAAACTGTTTTTT	CASSPLLVGRNEKLFF
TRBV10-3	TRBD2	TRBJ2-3	TGTGCCATCAGTGGGACTAGCGGCACAGATACGCAGTATTTT	CAISGTSGTDTQYF
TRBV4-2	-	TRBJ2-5	TGTGCCAGCAGCCAAGTTACAGGGTTAGGAGAGACCCAGTACTTC	CASSQVTGLGETQYF
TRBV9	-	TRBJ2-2	TGTGCCAGCAGCGCCATAAACACCGGGGAGCTGTTTTTT	CASSAINTGELFF
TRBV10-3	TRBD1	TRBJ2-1	TGTGCCATCAGGACGGACAGGGAGGCCCACAATGAGCAGTTCTTC	CAIRTDREAHNEQFF